The 10 T cell receptor beta chains below come from one sample, sequenced in a study of T cell clonotyping in hematopoietic cell transplantation. Clones were read by immunoSEQ multiplex PCR, and TCRdb kept only the in-frame ones, dropping some. This repertoire shows about 5,700 clones, roughly 29% found once; its top ten account for roughly an eighth. This specimen was peripheral blood mononuclear cells, taken 180 days after allogeneic stem cell transplant. Receptors were obtained from a male patient aged 40-50 years who had an allogeneic stem cell transplant from an unrelated donor, so the T cells may come from the graft donor. Some clones in this sample may be carry-over from other donors' samples.

The J gene is TRBJ1-4, the V gene TRBV27; the D is unclear. The CDR3 runs to 13 residues. Looked up from germline, CDR1 is MNHEY and CDR2 is SMNVEV (reference sequence). Trimming shortened V by 7 bases and J by 6 bases, and 12 bases separated the two germline ends. The CDR3 nucleotides read TGTGCCAGCATGAGGCTGGGTCATGAAAAACTGTTTTTT. Encoded protein: CASMRLGHEKLFF.

J is TRBJ2-1 and V is TRBV30, with a weak D call TRBD1 (5 bases). Per germline, CDR1 GTSNPN and CDR2 SVGIG (reference sequence). V lost 0 bases and J 4 bases, leaving 10 bases between the germline ends. The CDR3 has 14 amino acids. Here the CDR3 DNA reads TGTGCCTGGAGTGTGAAGGGGTTTTACAATGAGCAGTTCTTC. Protein sequence: CAWSVKGFYNEQFF.

This clone was detected only a few times. This chain links TRBV6-1 with TRBJ2-5; 12 nucleotides line up with TRBD2. CDR1 MNHNS and CDR2 SASEGT come from the germline V gene. The J segment lost 4 bases and the V segment lost 4 bases, leaving 7 bases of the junction unmatched. This CDR3 spans 16 amino acids. CDR3 bases: TGTGCCAGCAGTGGGCCGACTAGCGGGAGACGAGAGACCCAGTACTTC. It codes for CASSGPTSGRRETQYF.

The rearrangement links TRBV14 to TRBJ2-7; perhaps D is TRBD1 or TRBD2 (6 bases each). Per germline, CDR1 SGHDN and CDR2 FVKESK. The CDR3 covers 17 residues. The germline V and J ends were trimmed by 1 base and 1 base, with 17 bases remaining between them. The CDR3 DNA follows: TGTGCCAGCAGCCAAGTTTCGGGCAGGGGAGGTTCCTACGAGCAGTACTTC. Protein sequence: CASSQVSGRGGSYEQYF.

V gene TRBV25-1 combines with J gene TRBJ1-2; tentative D call: TRBD1 (6 bases). Germline V CDR1 and CDR2: MGHDK, SYGVNS. With 6 bases removed from V and 2 bases from J, the gap between germline ends came to 10 bases. CDR3 length: 13 amino acids. CDR3 protein: CASRGTRNYGYTF. In DNA, the CDR3 is TGTGCCAGCAGGGGGACAAGGAACTATGGCTACACCTTC.

V gene TRBV7-2 combines with J gene TRBJ1-1; TRBD1 is a possible D gene (6 bases). V lost 5 bases and J lost 6, with 10 bases in between. CDR1 is SGHTA and CDR2 is FQGNSA in the germline V gene. The CDR3 has 12 amino acids. CDR3 sequence (DNA): TGTGCCAGCAGCCGGAGGGGGGCTGAAGCTTTCTTT. Translating it yields CASSRRGAEAFF.

This clone has more than one count but fewer than ten. The chain combines TRBV2 with TRBJ2-1; D uncertain. V lost 6 bases, J lost 4 bases, and 7 bases lay in between. The CDR3 covers 12 residues. Per the germline V gene, CDR1 is SNHLY and CDR2 is FYNNEI. The chain's CDR3 is CASRRVYNEQFF. Here the CDR3 DNA reads TGTGCCAGCAGAAGGGTGTACAATGAGCAGTTCTTC.

This clone turned up a few times. The genes are TRBV28 and TRBJ1-3; D gene uncertain. Germline V gene sequence: CDR1 MDHEN, CDR2 SYDVKM. The V end lost 3 bases, the J end lost 4 bases, and 7 bases lay between the germline ends. This CDR3 comprises 13 residues. Here the CDR3 DNA reads TGTGCCAGCAGTTTCCGGGAGGGAAACACCATATATTTT. Translating it yields CASSFREGNTIYF.

This clone was observed a few times. J is TRBJ1-5 and V is TRBV6-5, with TRBD1 matching over 10 bases. V gave up 5 bases and J gave up 9 bases; unmatched junction bases: 7. CDR1 and CDR2 (germline): MNHEY, SVGAGI. This CDR3 is built from 14 residues. DNA for the CDR3: TGTGCCAGCAGTGGAGGACAGGGGGATCTGCCCCAGCATTTT. It codes for CASSGGQGDLPQHF.

The chain combines TRBV25-1 with TRBJ2-7; perhaps TRBD1 as D (6 bases). From germline, CDR1 is MGHDK and CDR2 SYGVNS. Trimming removed 3 bases from V and 4 bases from J, with 16 bases in between. The CDR3 length is 15 residues. CDR3 amino acids: CASSDPQGRVYEQYF. CDR3 nucleotide sequence: TGTGCCAGCAGTGATCCGCAGGGGCGGGTATACGAGCAGTACTTC.